This section outlines one T cell receptor (beta chain) sequence together with its context. No antigen is known for it. This record comes from a study of OX40 agonist ivuxolimab in advanced cancers. Study-wide background: Ivuxolimab doses were 0.01, 0.1, 0.3, 1.5, 3 or 10 mg/kg every 2 weeks.

Clones were read by immunoSEQ multiplex PCR, and TCRdb kept only the in-frame ones, dropping some. This sample has about 72,000 clones, with under 90% found just once. CDR3 size: 15 residues. Trimming left V 1 base short and J 4 bases short, with 13 bases between. Germline-derived CDR1 and CDR2 are SGHRS and YFSETQ. Study-level findings and limits: Dose levels from 0.1 to 3.0 mg/kg saw CD4+ and CD8+ blood T cells expand clonally by week 6. Relatively little clonal expansion, among the lowest observed, appeared in partial responders at 0.1-3.0 mg/kg. Expanded peripheral T cells had an undetermined antigen specificity.

The receptor comes from an adult with an advanced solid tumor such as melanoma, head and neck, liver or kidney cancer. The J gene is TRBJ2-3, the V gene TRBV5-1, with D possibly called TRBD1 or TRBD2 (5 bases each). The sample in question was CD4+ or CD8+ T cells sorted from blood, obtained in a trial of the OX40 agonist ivuxolimab. The CDR3 region is CASSLPGPMADTQYF. The CDR3, as DNA: TGCGCCAGCAGCTTGCCGGGGCCGATGGCAGATACGCAGTATTTT.